Listed below are T cell receptor beta chains from one sample, sequenced in a study of OX40 agonist ivuxolimab in advanced cancers. Sequenced by immunoSEQ multiplex PCR; TCRdb stores in-frame clones only, minus some. Among fewer than 85,000 clones listed, just under 90% were seen once. The sample in question was CD4+ or CD8+ T cells sorted from blood, obtained in a trial of the OX40 agonist ivuxolimab. The receptors here all came from an adult with an advanced solid tumor such as melanoma, head and neck, liver or kidney cancer. Both conserved end residues are part of each CDR3. D genes are given only for firm matches. Size is omitted from some rows. Given values are once, few, many or a class for expanded clones.

>TRBD1|.|TRBV6-1|TRBJ1-5
TGTGCCAGTCGGGACAGGGGCTATCAGCCCCAGCATTTT
CASRDRGYQPQHF
>.|.|TRBV19|TRBJ1-2
TGTGCCAGTAGCTCTGTGGAATTCTATGGCTACACCTTC
CASSSVEFYGYTF
>TRBD2|.|TRBV19|TRBJ2-2
TGTGCCAGTAGTATGTGGGGGGGACTGCTGGAGAACACCGGGGAGCTGTTTTTT
CASSMWGGLLENTGELFF
>TRBD1|.|TRBV27|TRBJ1-4
TGTGCCAGCAGTCAGACAGGGGTTCGGGGTGAAAAACTGTTTTTT
CASSQTGVRGEKLFF
>.|once|TRBV15|TRBJ1-2
TGTGCCACCAGGAAGGGTAACTATGGCTACACCTTC
CATRKGNYGYTF
>.|.|TRBV11-2|TRBJ2-7
TGTGCCAGCAGCTTAGAAACTACCTACGAGCAGTACTTC
CASSLETTYEQYF
>.|few|TRBV29-1|TRBJ1-1
TGCAGCGTTGAAAGGGGGAACACTGAAGCTTTCTTT
CSVERGNTEAFF
>.|.|TRBV4-1|TRBJ1-5
TGCGCCAGCAGCCATACACTGGGGACTCAGCCCCAGCATTTT
CASSHTLGTQPQHF
>.|.|TRBV27|TRBJ1-4
TGTGCCAGCAGTCCCCGGGCCACCACCCGGGAAAAACTGTTTTTT
CASSPRATTREKLFF
>TRBD1|.|TRBV11-2|TRBJ2-7
TGTGCCAGCAGCTTACTGGACAGGGGACCCTACGAGCAGTACTTC
CASSLLDRGPYEQYF
>TRBD1|.|TRBV15|TRBJ1-2
TGTGCCACCAGCAGAGATCACGAGGGACAGTCTAACTATGGCTACACCTTC
CATSRDHEGQSNYGYTF
>.|many|TRBV6-1|TRBJ1-1
TGTGCCAGCAGGACCCGGATGGGACTGAACACTGAAGCTTTCTTT
CASRTRMGLNTEAFF
>.|once|TRBV27|TRBJ2-7
TGTGCCAGCATCCGACGTAACGAGCAGTACTTC
CASIRRNEQYF
>.|.|TRBV25-1|TRBJ1-1
TGTGCCAGCAGTGGGTTCGATGGTAACCCTGAAGCTTTCTTT
CASSGFDGNPEAFF
>.|.|TRBV29-1|TRBJ2-5
TGCCCCATCGTAGAGACCCAGTACTTC
CPIVETQYF
>.|.|TRBV7-8|TRBJ1-2
TGTGCCAGCAGCTTAGGGTCGGGGGCCGGCTACACCTTC
CASSLGSGAGYTF
>.|.|TRBV5-5|TRBJ1-4
TGTGCCAGCAGCTTATCGGGGCGTAACAGCGAGATTAATGAAAAACTGTTTTTT
CASSLSGRNSEINEKLFF
>.|.|TRBV13|TRBJ2-7
TGTGCCAGCAGCTTTCGGGGAGCGTCCTACGAGCAGTACTTC
CASSFRGASYEQYF
>.|.|TRBV29-1|TRBJ2-7
TGCAGCGTTGGTCGGGGTTACGAGCAGTACTTC
CSVGRGYEQYF
>TRBD2|.|TRBV27|TRBJ2-1
TGTGCCAGCAGTCCACTAGCGGGAGCCCCCAATGAGCAGTTCTTC
CASSPLAGAPNEQFF
>TRBD1|.|TRBV27|TRBJ2-1
TGTGCCAGCACGACAGGGACGTACAATGAGCAGTTCTTC
CASTTGTYNEQFF
>.|.|TRBV11-3|TRBJ2-7
TGTGCCAGCAGCTCGAGGGAGAAGGTCTACGAGCAGTACTTC
CASSSREKVYEQYF
>TRBD1|.|TRBV10-3|TRBJ2-7
TGTGCCATCAGTGCGACAGGGGACGAGCAGTACTTC
CAISATGDEQYF
>TRBD1|.|TRBV27|TRBJ1-2
TGTGCCAGCAGTTTGGTCACAGGGGGAGGAGGCTACACCTTC
CASSLVTGGGGYTF
>.|once|TRBV21-1|TRBJ2-7
TGTGCCAGCAGCAATAGCAAAGGACAGGGAATGTACGAGCAGTACTTC
CASSNSKGQGMYEQYF
>.|.|TRBV19|TRBJ2-1
TGTGCCAGCGCGGGAAGGGGGAATGAGCAGTTCTTC
CASAGRGNEQFF
>.|.|TRBV4-2|TRBJ1-1
TGTGCCAGCAGCCAAGTAGGGTCGAGAGGCACTGAAGCTTTCTTT
CASSQVGSRGTEAFF
>.|.|TRBV2|TRBJ1-5
TGTGCCAGCAGTGAATACAGTTATAGCAATCAGCCCCAGCATTTT
CASSEYSYSNQPQHF
>.|.|TRBV6-4|TRBJ1-5
TGTGCCAGCAGTGACCAACTCGGTCAGCCCCAGCATTTT
CASSDQLGQPQHF
>TRBD2|.|TRBV5-1|TRBJ2-7
TGCGCCAGCAGCTCTAGTCTAGCGGGAGTCTACGAGCAGTACTTC
CASSSSLAGVYEQYF
>.|.|TRBV27|TRBJ2-1
TGTGCCAGCAGACAGGGAAGGTTCTACAATGAGCAGTTCTTC
CASRQGRFYNEQFF
>TRBD1|.|TRBV5-6|TRBJ2-7
TGTGCCAGCAGCTTCGGGACAGGGCTCCACGAGCAGTACTTC
CASSFGTGLHEQYF
>.|.|TRBV4-1|TRBJ2-7
TGCGCCAGCAGCCAGACAACCGGGACACCCTACGAGCAGTACTTC
CASSQTTGTPYEQYF
>TRBD2|.|TRBV9|TRBJ2-5
TGTGCCAGCAGCGTAGGTGGGGGGGTGAGAGAGACCCAGTACTTC
CASSVGGGVRETQYF
>.|.|TRBV6-1|TRBJ2-7
TGTGCCAGCAGTGACAGGTCGAGCGAGCAGTACTTC
CASSDRSSEQYF
>TRBD1|.|TRBV7-9|TRBJ2-2
TGTGCCAGCAGCCCACAGGGGGCTGATTCCGGGGAGCTGTTTTTT
CASSPQGADSGELFF
>TRBD2|.|TRBV5-1|TRBJ2-2
TGCGCCAGCAGCTTTTTTGCTACCGCGGGGGCCGGGGAGCTGTTTTTT
CASSFFATAGAGELFF
>.|once|TRBV4-2|TRBJ2-5
TGTGCCAGCAGCCAAGATGTAGGGGGGGAGACCCAGTACTTC
CASSQDVGGETQYF
>.|.|TRBV13|TRBJ1-5
TGTGCCAGCAGCTTAGGAGGAAGCAATCAGCCCCAGCATTTT
CASSLGGSNQPQHF
>.|few|TRBV2|TRBJ1-5
TGTGCCAGCAGTGAAGGAGGGCAGCCCCAGCATTTT
CASSEGGQPQHF